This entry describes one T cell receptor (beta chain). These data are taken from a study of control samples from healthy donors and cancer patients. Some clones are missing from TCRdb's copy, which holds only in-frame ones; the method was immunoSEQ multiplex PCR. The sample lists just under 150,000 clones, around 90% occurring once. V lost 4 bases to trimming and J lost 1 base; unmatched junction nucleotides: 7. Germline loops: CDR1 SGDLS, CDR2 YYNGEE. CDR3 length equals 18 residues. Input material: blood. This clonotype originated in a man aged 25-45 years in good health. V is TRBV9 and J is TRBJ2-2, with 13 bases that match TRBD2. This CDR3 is CASSRTSGGAVNTGELFF. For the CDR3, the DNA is TGTGCCAGCAGCCGAACTAGCGGGGGGGCCGTGAACACCGGGGAGCTGTTTTTT.